A selection of T cell receptor beta chains follows, all from one sample in a study of cytomegalovirus exposure and HLA in healthy donors. Clones were sequenced by immunoSEQ multiplex PCR, and TCRdb holds only the in-frame ones, with some missing. The sample includes more than 80,000 clones, 55% to 75% seen only once; the top ten take about 3.5%. Sequenced input: PBMCs. These receptors came from a man aged 55 to 70 in good health and CMV-seronegative. Each CDR3 is given with its conserved first and last residue. The order of the fields is J gene, clone size, V gene, D gene, CDR3 protein, CDR3 DNA. A D gene is named only where the DNA matches it firmly. The size entry is marked missing in some rows and otherwise reads once, few, many or a size class.

j_call: TRBJ2-5; clone_size: NA; v_call: TRBV4-1; d_call: NA; cdr3_aa: CASSQWRTETQYF; cdr3_nt: TGCGCCAGCAGCCAATGGAGGACCGAGACCCAGTACTTC
j_call: TRBJ2-4; clone_size: NA; v_call: TRBV5-1; d_call: TRBD1; cdr3_aa: CASSLDGTEIAKNIQYF; cdr3_nt: TGCGCCAGCAGCTTGGATGGGACAGAGATAGCCAAAAACATTCAGTACTTC
j_call: TRBJ1-5; clone_size: NA; v_call: TRBV10-2; d_call: NA; cdr3_aa: CASSAGRAYQPQHF; cdr3_nt: TGCGCCAGCAGTGCTGGCAGGGCTTATCAGCCCCAGCATTTT
j_call: TRBJ1-2; clone_size: NA; v_call: TRBV27; d_call: TRBD1; cdr3_aa: CASSPGTGVYGYTF; cdr3_nt: TGTGCCAGCAGTCCCGGGACAGGGGTATATGGCTACACCTTC
j_call: TRBJ1-1; clone_size: NA; v_call: TRBV6-1; d_call: NA; cdr3_aa: CASSGQAKAEAFF; cdr3_nt: TGTGCCAGCAGTGGGCAGGCCAAGGCTGAAGCTTTCTTT
j_call: TRBJ2-3; clone_size: NA; v_call: TRBV5-1; d_call: TRBD1; cdr3_aa: CASSWDRGRDTQYF; cdr3_nt: TGCGCCAGCAGCTGGGACAGGGGAAGGGATACGCAGTATTTT
j_call: TRBJ2-5; clone_size: NA; v_call: TRBV2; d_call: TRBD1; cdr3_aa: CASSQDRGSSETQYF; cdr3_nt: TGTGCCAGCAGTCAGGACAGGGGATCGTCGGAGACCCAGTACTTC
j_call: TRBJ1-1; clone_size: NA; v_call: TRBV11-2; d_call: NA; cdr3_aa: CASSTVSTWTSNTEAFF; cdr3_nt: TGTGCCAGCAGCACCGTCAGCACGTGGACATCGAACACTGAAGCTTTCTTT
j_call: TRBJ2-4; clone_size: few; v_call: TRBV6-1; d_call: NA; cdr3_aa: CASSQGSQAKNIQYF; cdr3_nt: TGTGCCAGCAGTCAAGGGAGCCAAGCCAAAAACATTCAGTACTTC
j_call: TRBJ1-6; clone_size: NA; v_call: TRBV6-4; d_call: NA; cdr3_aa: CASSDRENSPLHF; cdr3_nt: TGTGCCAGCAGTGACAGGGAGAATTCACCCCTCCACTTT
j_call: TRBJ2-5; clone_size: once; v_call: TRBV19; d_call: TRBD1; cdr3_aa: CASSVDREMEETQYF; cdr3_nt: TGTGCCAGTAGTGTTGACAGGGAAATGGAGGAGACCCAGTACTTC
j_call: TRBJ2-7; clone_size: NA; v_call: TRBV28; d_call: TRBD2; cdr3_aa: CASSYWTSGRSSYEQYF; cdr3_nt: TGTGCCAGCAGTTATTGGACTAGCGGGCGAAGCTCCTACGAGCAGTACTTC
j_call: TRBJ2-5; clone_size: NA; v_call: TRBV2; d_call: TRBD2; cdr3_aa: CASRNSGGQETQYF; cdr3_nt: TGTGCCAGCCGTAATAGCGGGGGGCAAGAGACCCAGTACTTC
j_call: TRBJ1-1; clone_size: once; v_call: TRBV7-2; d_call: NA; cdr3_aa: CASSYDSLNTEAFF; cdr3_nt: TGTGCCAGCAGCTACGACAGCCTGAACACTGAAGCTTTCTTT
j_call: TRBJ1-3; clone_size: NA; v_call: TRBV19; d_call: NA; cdr3_aa: CASSVRGGVDTIYF; cdr3_nt: TGTGCCAGTAGTGTCCGGGGTGGAGTTGACACCATATATTTT
j_call: TRBJ1-5; clone_size: NA; v_call: TRBV6-1; d_call: NA; cdr3_aa: CASNSRGMGDQPQHF; cdr3_nt: TGTGCCAGCAATTCACGGGGGATGGGGGATCAGCCCCAGCATTTT
j_call: TRBJ1-3; clone_size: NA; v_call: TRBV9; d_call: NA; cdr3_aa: CASSVGGQGGNTIYF; cdr3_nt: TGTGCCAGCAGCGTAGGGGGTCAGGGTGGAAACACCATATATTTT
j_call: TRBJ2-7; clone_size: NA; v_call: TRBV27; d_call: TRBD2; cdr3_aa: CASRGLAGEEYEQYF; cdr3_nt: TGTGCCAGCAGGGGACTAGCGGGAGAAGAATACGAGCAGTACTTC
j_call: TRBJ1-6; clone_size: NA; v_call: TRBV6-4; d_call: TRBD1; cdr3_aa: CASSAGTGQALHF; cdr3_nt: TGTGCCAGCAGTGCCGGGACAGGGCAAGCCCTCCACTTT
j_call: TRBJ2-1; clone_size: NA; v_call: TRBV7-6; d_call: NA; cdr3_aa: CASRGGEYNEQFF; cdr3_nt: TGTGCCAGCAGGGGCGGGGAGTACAATGAGCAGTTCTTC
j_call: TRBJ2-7; clone_size: NA; v_call: TRBV25-1; d_call: TRBD2; cdr3_aa: CASSLAGAFSYEQYF; cdr3_nt: TGTGCCAGCAGCTTAGCGGGAGCATTCTCCTACGAGCAGTACTTC
j_call: TRBJ2-7; clone_size: many; v_call: TRBV7-9; d_call: TRBD2; cdr3_aa: CASSGSGRQYEQYF; cdr3_nt: TGTGCCAGCAGCGGTAGCGGGAGGCAATACGAGCAGTACTTC
j_call: TRBJ1-2; clone_size: once; v_call: TRBV20-1; d_call: NA; cdr3_aa: CSARDTPSDTF; cdr3_nt: TGCAGTGCTAGAGACACACCTAGCGACACCTTC
j_call: TRBJ1-1; clone_size: NA; v_call: TRBV2; d_call: TRBD1; cdr3_aa: CASIKAGQGTEAFF; cdr3_nt: TGTGCCAGCATTAAAGCAGGACAGGGGACTGAAGCTTTCTTT